Presented here are 30 T cell receptor beta chains from one specimen sequenced in a study of human thymus T cells. The data were produced by immunoSEQ multiplex PCR, yet TCRdb's version contains in-frame clones alone and is incomplete. The sample carries around 120,000 clones, 90% to 95% recorded once. Resections were taken during corrective heart surgery, and the thymus tissue came from these. The sample taken for sequencing was thymus tissue. The origin of the receptors is a boy under two years old with a congenital heart defect but otherwise immunologically healthy.

This clone was seen once. This chain links TRBV27 with TRBJ2-1; 11 bases are a match to TRBD1. CDR3 size: 17 residues. The trim removed 8 bases at V and 9 bases at J, leaving 18 bases unmatched. Germline V lookup: CDR1 MNHEY, CDR2 SMNVEV (reference sequence). The chain's CDR3 is CASGSSPGGQGACEQFF. CDR3 nucleotides: TGTGCCAGCGGATCAAGTCCTGGTGGACAGGGGGCATGTGAGCAGTTCTTC.

This chain connects TRBV5-1 to TRBJ2-1, with 13 bases aligning to TRBD2. Germline CDR1 reads SGHRS; CDR2 reads YFSETQ. The CDR3 is 14 amino acids. V gave up 4 bases and J gave up 11 bases; unmatched junction bases: 6. DNA for the CDR3: TGCGCCAGCAGCACAGGGACTAGCGGGACCAAGCAGTTCTTC. Amino acids: CASSTGTSGTKQFF.

This clone was observed a single time. The chain employs TRBV11-2 and TRBJ1-5, with D perhaps TRBD1 (6 bases). The ends were cut back, 8 bases at V and 2 bases at J, with 22 bases in the middle. CDR1 is SGHAT and CDR2 is FQNNGV in the germline V gene. The CDR3 length is 17 residues. The CDR3, as DNA: TGTGCCAGCGGCACAGTGGCAGGGGAAAGGGGCAATCAGCCCCAGCATTTT. Its translation is CASGTVAGERGNQPQHF.

The chain is built from TRBV7-2 and TRBJ1-2; D call uncertain. Trimming pared 1 base from V and 8 bases from J, leaving 17 bases between. Germline loops: CDR1 SGHTA, CDR2 FQGNSA. The CDR3 runs to 15 residues. This CDR3 reads CASSLGSARVWGYTF. The CDR3 DNA follows: TGTGCCAGCAGCTTAGGGAGTGCGAGGGTTTGGGGCTACACCTTC.

The chain uses TRBV11-2 and TRBJ1-2, with D possibly TRBD1 on 6 matching bases. The CDR3 is 17 amino acids. Trimming cost V 3 bases and J 6 bases, with 23 bases left between them. Germline CDR1 and CDR2: SGHAT and FQNNGV. Here the CDR3 reads CASSLHGSEGEGNGYTF. In DNA, the CDR3 is TGTGCCAGCAGCTTGCATGGATCGGAGGGGGAGGGCAATGGCTACACCTTC. Variable domain in full (rest from reference TRBV11-2 and TRBJ1-2): EAGVAQSPRYKIIEKRQSVAFWCNPISGHATLYWYQQILGQGPKLLIQFQNNGVVDDSQLPKDRFSAERLKGVDSTLKIQPAKLEDSAVYLCASSLHGSEGEGNGYTFGSGTRLTVV.

This chain uses TRBV28 with TRBJ1-1, with 10 bases matching TRBD1. The V gene end was trimmed by 6 bases and the J gene end by 0 bases; junction bases not matched to a gene: 10. Germline V lookup: CDR1 MDHEN, CDR2 SYDVKM. This CDR3 spans 17 amino acids. This CDR3 reads CASSHGTGANLNTEAFF. CDR3 nucleotides: TGTGCCAGCAGCCATGGGACAGGGGCGAACTTGAACACTGAAGCTTTCTTT. Together with reference TRBV28 and TRBJ1-1, the CDR3 gives the full variable domain: DVKVTQSSRYLVKRTGEKVFLECVQDMDHENMFWYRQDPGLGLRLIYFSYDVKMKEKGDIPEGYSVSREKKERFSLILESASTNQTSMYLCASSHGTGANLNTEAFFGQGTRLTVV.

The chain recombines TRBV2 with TRBJ1-2, with D maybe TRBD1 (5 bases). The germline gives CDR1 SNHLY, CDR2 FYNNEI. Trimming took 2 bases from V and 6 from J, leaving 13 bases between them. This CDR3 comprises 14 residues. CDR3 in amino acids: CASSELAGLDGYTF. DNA of the CDR3: TGTGCCAGCAGTGAACTGGCAGGGCTGGATGGCTACACCTTC.

The DNA of the CDR3 is TGTGCCAGCAGCTTAACCCGACAGGCTTCTTACACTGAAGCTTTCTTT. Protein product: CASSLTRQASYTEAFF. The rearrangement links TRBV7-2 to TRBJ1-1; TRBD1 is a possible D gene (6 bases). This CDR3 has 16 residues. The V and J ends lost 2 bases and 3 bases respectively, with 16 bases between them. CDR1 SGHTA and CDR2 FQGNSA come from the germline V gene. The full variable domain, with the rest looked up from reference TRBV7-2 and TRBJ1-1, is GAGVSQSPSNKVTEKGKDVELRCDPISGHTALYWYRQSLGQGLEFLIYFQGNSAPDKSGLPSDRFSAERTGGSVSTLTIQRTQQEDSAVYLCASSLTRQASYTEAFFGQGTRLTVV.

The genes are TRBV28 and TRBJ1-1; 7 bases line up with TRBD1. The CDR3 has 15 amino acids. With V trimmed by 6 bases and J by 0 bases, 7 bases remained unmatched. CDR1 MDHEN and CDR2 SYDVKM come from the germline V gene. The CDR3 loop is CASSQGGTVNTEAFF. CDR3 nucleotides: TGTGCCAGCAGCCAGGGCGGGACAGTGAACACTGAAGCTTTCTTT.

This clone appeared a single time. This sequence joins TRBV15 and TRBJ2-1; D may be TRBD2 (7 bases). Germline CDR1 LNHNV, CDR2 YYDKDF (reference sequence). This CDR3 comprises 14 residues. V lost 7 bases and J lost 4, with 14 bases in between. CDR3 in DNA: TGTGCCACCACCAAGGGGGGGTCGTACAATGAGCAGTTCTTC. Translating it yields CATTKGGSYNEQFF.

This chain links TRBV7-9 with TRBJ1-1; D is possibly TRBD1 (5 bases). This CDR3 contains 14 residues. V lost 5 bases to trimming and J lost 4 bases, with 14 bases between them. The V gene's germline CDR1 is SEHNR and CDR2 FQNEAQ (reference sequence). The CDR3 spells CASSIRGGSTEAFF. The CDR3 nucleotides are TGTGCCAGCAGCATCCGCGGGGGAAGCACTGAAGCTTTCTTT.

This clone appeared once. The chain uses TRBV27 and TRBJ1-3; 7 bases line up with TRBD1. The CDR3 sequence is 16 residues long. CDR1 and CDR2 (germline): MNHEY, SMNVEV (reference sequence). Trimming removed 2 bases from V and 4 bases from J; junction bases left unmatched: 8. CDR3 in amino acids: CASSLRTGATGNTIYF. CDR3 DNA: TGTGCCAGCAGTTTACGAACAGGGGCCACCGGAAACACCATATATTTT.

This clone is a singleton in its sample. This chain uses TRBV28 with TRBJ1-2; 7 nucleotides match TRBD1. Unmatched junction bases numbered 5, after V lost 2 bases and J lost 8 bases. Germline CDR1 reads MDHEN; CDR2 reads SYDVKM. CDR3 length: 13 residues. Here the CDR3 reads CASSLEGALGYTF. The CDR3 DNA reads as TGTGCCAGCAGTTTAGAGGGGGCGTTGGGCTACACCTTC.

The gene calls are TRBV11-3 and TRBJ1-1; D is undetermined. The ends were cut back, 1 base at V and 5 bases at J, with 14 bases in the middle. CDR1 and CDR2 (germline): SGHNT, YENEEA. The CDR3 sequence is 15 residues long. CDR3 in DNA: TGTGCCAGCAGCTTAGGTCCCCCGAAGGTGACTGAAGCTTTCTTT. This encodes CASSLGPPKVTEAFF.

The rearrangement joins TRBV7-9 to TRBJ1-3; tentative D call: TRBD1 (6 bases). With 5 bases removed from V and 5 bases from J, the gap between germline ends came to 16 bases. In germline, CDR1 is SEHNR, CDR2 FQNEAQ (reference sequence). The CDR3 sequence is 15 residues long. The DNA for the CDR3 is TGTGCCAGCAGCCCTTGGGGGCAGCCACGAAACACCATATATTTT. Amino acid sequence: CASSPWGQPRNTIYF.

The J gene is TRBJ2-1, the V gene TRBV6-1, with D perhaps matching TRBD2 (7 bases). This CDR3 has 15 amino acids. The V end lost 3 bases, the J end lost 7 bases, and 16 bases lay between the germline ends. Germline CDR1 is MNHNS and CDR2 is SASEGT. The DNA for the CDR3 is TGTGCCAGCAGTGATCCGACGGGGGGCAGGAATGAGCAGTTCTTC. Encoded protein: CASSDPTGGRNEQFF.

The chain joins TRBV5-6 to TRBJ2-5; 11 positions agree with TRBD2. CDR1 and CDR2 from the germline V gene are SGHDT and YYEEEE. V gave up 4 bases and J gave up 1 base; unmatched junction bases: 6. The CDR3 is made up of 16 amino acids. In nucleotides, the CDR3 is TGTGCCAGCAGCCTCCGACTAGCGGGGCCCCAAGAGACCCAGTACTTC. It encodes CASSLRLAGPQETQYF.

A note on this clone: One junction end does not reproduce the germline sequence, and a read error may be involved. The same CDR3 also results from other DNA sequences found in this sample. The chain carries TRBV25-1 and TRBJ1-1, with D hard to call. Germline V gene data show CDR1 as MGHDK and CDR2 as SYGVNS. The CDR3 runs to 13 residues. CDR3 region: CASSELQNTEAFF. The CDR3 DNA sequence: TGTGCCAGCAGTGAATTGCAGAACACTGAGGCTTTCTTT.

This clone was recorded once. The V call is TRBV7-7, the J call TRBJ1-5, with D possibly matching TRBD1 (5 bases). Germline CDR1 reads SSHAT; CDR2 reads FNYEAQ (reference sequence). V lost 4 bases and J lost 0, with 13 bases in between. The CDR3 consists of 16 residues. CDR3 region: CASSCQGRHSNQPQHF. DNA for the CDR3: TGTGCCAGCAGCTGCCAGGGACGGCATAGCAATCAGCCCCAGCATTTT.

The chain couples TRBV5-6 to TRBJ2-7; TRBD2 agrees at 7 bases. This CDR3 region has 14 residues. The V gene end was trimmed by 2 bases and the J gene end by 4 bases; junction bases not matched to a gene: 6. Germline CDR1 reads SGHDT; CDR2 reads YYEEEE. The CDR3 nucleotides read TGTGCCAGCAGCTTTTACCTAGCGGAGTACGAGCAGTACTTC. Residues: CASSFYLAEYEQYF.

This sequence joins TRBV28 and TRBJ2-7; a weak D match, TRBD2 (7 bases). The CDR3 covers 18 residues. Trimming removed 4 bases from V and 5 bases from J, with 27 bases in between. Germline V lookup: CDR1 MDHEN, CDR2 SYDVKM. Written as DNA, the CDR3 is TGTGCCAGCAGTTCCCGGAAGGGGGGAGCGGGGATTCCCCACGAGCAGTACTTC. It translates to CASSSRKGGAGIPHEQYF.

The gene calls are TRBV14 and TRBJ2-7; 8 nucleotides line up with TRBD1. There are 15 residues in the CDR3. The J segment lost 0 bases and the V segment lost 5 bases, leaving 6 bases of the junction unmatched. The germline V gene has CDR1 SGHDN and CDR2 FVKESK. DNA for the CDR3: TGTGCCAGCAGCACCGGACAGGGAGGCTCCTACGAGCAGTACTTC. Translated: CASSTGQGGSYEQYF.

J is TRBJ1-5 and V is TRBV2; D uncertain. CDR1 SNHLY and CDR2 FYNNEI come from the germline V gene. The CDR3 is made up of 15 amino acids. The V end was cut by 5 bases, the J end by 0 bases, with 11 bases between. The CDR3 DNA reads as TGTGCCAGCAGTATAGGGAACGATAGCAATCAGCCCCAGCATTTT. This codes for CASSIGNDSNQPQHF.

V gene TRBV6-5 combines with J gene TRBJ2-1; 11 bases align to TRBD1. Germline values: CDR1 MNHEY, CDR2 SVGAGI. V lost 2 bases, J lost 4 bases, and 4 bases stayed unmatched. CDR3 length: 16 amino acids. The CDR3 spells CASSYGGQGGYNEQFF. In nucleotides, the CDR3 is TGTGCCAGCAGTTACGGGGGACAGGGGGGGTACAATGAGCAGTTCTTC.

V is TRBV5-8 and J is TRBJ2-5, with TRBD2 matching over 8 bases. V trimming: 4 bases; J trimming: 3 bases; junction bases outside the gene matches: 17. Germline loops: CDR1 SGHTS, CDR2 YDEGEE. The CDR3 is 18 amino acids. The CDR3: CASSRRGPGGGLKETQYF. The CDR3 bases are TGTGCCAGCAGCCGGCGAGGCCCGGGGGGGGGCCTCAAAGAGACCCAGTACTTC.

The V call is TRBV5-4, the J call TRBJ1-2; TRBD1 might be the D (6 bases). This CDR3 has 13 amino acids. In germline, CDR1 is SGHNT, CDR2 YYREEE (reference sequence). V lost 4 bases to trimming and J lost 5 bases, with 12 bases between them. The CDR3 nucleotides are TGTGCCAGCAGCGTGGACAGCCTTTATGGCTACACCTTC. As protein: CASSVDSLYGYTF. The complete variable domain, with remaining parts taken from reference TRBV5-4 and TRBJ1-2, reads ETGVTQSPTHLIKTRGQQVTLRCSSQSGHNTVSWYQQALGQGPQFIFQYYREEENGRGNFPPRFSGLQFPNYSSELNVNALELDDSALYLCASSVDSLYGYTFGSGTRLTVV.

The CDR3 here is CASSFPGNTEAFF. CDR3 sequence (DNA): TGTGCCAGCAGCTTCCCGGGGAACACTGAAGCTTTCTTT. The V call is TRBV7-9, the J call TRBJ1-1; D not certain. The CDR3 extends over 13 amino acids. The V end lost 3 bases, the J end lost 1 base, and 6 bases lay between the germline ends. Germline values: CDR1 SEHNR, CDR2 FQNEAQ (reference sequence).

The rearrangement joins TRBV28 to TRBJ2-3, with D perhaps matching TRBD1 (6 bases). Between the trimmed V and J ends, which lost 10 bases and 7 bases, there was a span of 12 bases. Germline V gene sequence: CDR1 MDHEN, CDR2 SYDVKM. CDR3 length: 11 amino acids. The CDR3 DNA sequence: TGTGCCATCACAGGGAAGAATACGCAGTATTTT. It yields the protein CAITGKNTQYF.

The chain joins TRBV6-5 to TRBJ1-4; the match to TRBD1 covers 7 bases. Germline V CDR1 and CDR2: MNHEY, SVGAGI. This CDR3 is built from 13 residues. V gave up 6 bases and J gave up 8 bases; unmatched junction bases: 6. CDR3 coding DNA: TGTGCCAGCAGATACAGGGGAAGCGAAAAACTGTTTTTT. It codes for CASRYRGSEKLFF.

This sequence joins TRBV11-2 and TRBJ2-3, with 9 bases lining up with TRBD2. The CDR3 is 15 amino acids. The V gene's germline CDR1 is SGHAT and CDR2 FQNNGV. J gave up 2 bases and V 11 bases, and 11 bases lay outside the gene matches. CDR3 coding DNA: TGTGCCGAGCGGGGGGTAACTGCAGCCACAGATACGCAGTATTTT. Protein product: CAERGVTAATDTQYF.